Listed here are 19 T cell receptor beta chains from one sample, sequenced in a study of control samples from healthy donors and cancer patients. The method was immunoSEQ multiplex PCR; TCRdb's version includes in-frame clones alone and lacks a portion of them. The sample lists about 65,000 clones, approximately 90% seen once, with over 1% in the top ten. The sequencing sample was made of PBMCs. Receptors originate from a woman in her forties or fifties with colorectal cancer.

CDR3 DNA: TGTGCCAGTAGTACGTCCAGGGAGGCCGATTCACCCCTCCACTTT. Its protein product is CASSTSREADSPLHF. The genes are TRBV19 and TRBJ1-6, with a weak D call TRBD1 (5 bases). The germline gives CDR1 LNHDA, CDR2 SQIVND (reference sequence). The CDR3 has 15 residues. With 4 bases removed from V and 8 bases from J, the gap between germline ends came to 15 bases.

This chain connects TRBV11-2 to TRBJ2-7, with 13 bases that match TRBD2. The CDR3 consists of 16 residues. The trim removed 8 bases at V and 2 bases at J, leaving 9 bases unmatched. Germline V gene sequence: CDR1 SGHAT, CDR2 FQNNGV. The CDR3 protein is CASGDSGTSGTYEQYF. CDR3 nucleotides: TGTGCCAGCGGAGACTCCGGGACTAGCGGGACCTACGAGCAGTACTTC.

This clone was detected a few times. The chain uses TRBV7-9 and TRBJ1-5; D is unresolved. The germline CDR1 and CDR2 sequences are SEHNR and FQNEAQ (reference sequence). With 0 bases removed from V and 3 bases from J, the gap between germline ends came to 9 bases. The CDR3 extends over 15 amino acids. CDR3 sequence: CASSLADGSNQPQHF. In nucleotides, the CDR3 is TGTGCCAGCAGCTTAGCCGACGGTTCCAATCAGCCCCAGCATTTT.

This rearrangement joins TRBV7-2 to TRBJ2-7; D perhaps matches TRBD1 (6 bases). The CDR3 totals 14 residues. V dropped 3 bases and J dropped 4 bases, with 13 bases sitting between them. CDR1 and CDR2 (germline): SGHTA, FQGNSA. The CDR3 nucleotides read TGTGCCAGCAGCTTGGACAGTCGCCTATACGAGCAGTACTTC. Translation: CASSLDSRLYEQYF.

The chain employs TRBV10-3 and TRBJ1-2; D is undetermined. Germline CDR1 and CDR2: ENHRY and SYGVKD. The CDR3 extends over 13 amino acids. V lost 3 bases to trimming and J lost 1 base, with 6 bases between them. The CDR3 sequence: CAISDSDNYGYTF. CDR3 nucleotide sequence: TGTGCCATCAGTGACTCGGATAACTATGGCTACACCTTC.

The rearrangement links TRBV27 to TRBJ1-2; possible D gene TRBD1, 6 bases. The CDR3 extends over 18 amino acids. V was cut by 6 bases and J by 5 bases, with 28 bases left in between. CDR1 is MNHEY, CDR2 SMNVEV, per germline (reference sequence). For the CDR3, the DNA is TGTGCCAGCAGCCAAAACACGCTCTCCGGGACATTTTCTTATGGCTACACCTTC. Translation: CASSQNTLSGTFSYGYTF.

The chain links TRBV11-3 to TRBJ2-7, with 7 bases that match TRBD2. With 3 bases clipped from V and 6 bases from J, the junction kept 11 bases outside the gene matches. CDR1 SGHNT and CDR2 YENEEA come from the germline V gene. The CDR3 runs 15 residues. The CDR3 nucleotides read TGTGCCAGCAGCTTCGCGGGAGAAATCCCTTCCGAGCAGTACTTC. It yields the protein CASSFAGEIPSEQYF.

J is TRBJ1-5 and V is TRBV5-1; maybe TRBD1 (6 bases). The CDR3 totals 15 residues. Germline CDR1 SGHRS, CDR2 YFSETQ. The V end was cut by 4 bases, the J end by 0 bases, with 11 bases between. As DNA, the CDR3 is TGCGCCAGCAGCCTGGCAGGGGATAGCAATCAGCCCCAGCATTTT. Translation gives CASSLAGDSNQPQHF.

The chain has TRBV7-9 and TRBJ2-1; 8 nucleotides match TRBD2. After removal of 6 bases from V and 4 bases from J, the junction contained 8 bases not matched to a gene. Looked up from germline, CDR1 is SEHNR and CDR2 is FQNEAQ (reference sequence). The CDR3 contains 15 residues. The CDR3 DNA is TGTGCCAGCAGAGGGTTGTCGGGAGGGTACAATGAGCAGTTCTTC. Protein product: CASRGLSGGYNEQFF.

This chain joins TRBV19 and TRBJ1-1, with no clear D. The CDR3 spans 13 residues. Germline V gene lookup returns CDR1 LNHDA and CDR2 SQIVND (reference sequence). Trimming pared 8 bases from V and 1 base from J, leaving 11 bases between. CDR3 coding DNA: TGTGCCAGTGGGGAGGGTCCGAACACTGAAGCTTTCTTT. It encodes CASGEGPNTEAFF.

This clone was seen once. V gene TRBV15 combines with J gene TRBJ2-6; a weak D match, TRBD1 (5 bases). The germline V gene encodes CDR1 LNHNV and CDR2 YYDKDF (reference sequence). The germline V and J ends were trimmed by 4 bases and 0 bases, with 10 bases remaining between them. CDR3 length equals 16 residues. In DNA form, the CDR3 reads TGTGCCACCAGCACGGGCAGGGTCTCTGGGGCCAACGTCCTGACTTTC. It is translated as CATSTGRVSGANVLTF.

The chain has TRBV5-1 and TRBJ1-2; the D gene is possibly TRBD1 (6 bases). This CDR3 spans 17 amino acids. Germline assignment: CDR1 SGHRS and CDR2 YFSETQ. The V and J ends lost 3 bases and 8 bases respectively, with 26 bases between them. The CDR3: CASSSGGGIRPWEGYTF. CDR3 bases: TGCGCCAGCAGCTCTGGAGGGGGAATCCGCCCCTGGGAAGGCTACACCTTC.

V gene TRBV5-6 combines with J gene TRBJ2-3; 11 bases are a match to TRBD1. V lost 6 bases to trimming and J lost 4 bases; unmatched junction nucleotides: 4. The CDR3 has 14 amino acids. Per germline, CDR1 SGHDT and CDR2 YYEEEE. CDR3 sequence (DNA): TGTGCCAGCATGCTGGGACAGGGGGCAGATACGCAGTATTTT. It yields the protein CASMLGQGADTQYF.

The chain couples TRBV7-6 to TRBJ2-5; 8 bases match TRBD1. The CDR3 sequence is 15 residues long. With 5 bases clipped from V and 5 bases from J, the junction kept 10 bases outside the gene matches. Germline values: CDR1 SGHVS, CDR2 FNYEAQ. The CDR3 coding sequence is TGTGCCAGCAGCCCGCTTGACAGGGGACGCGAGACCCAGTACTTC. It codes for CASSPLDRGRETQYF.

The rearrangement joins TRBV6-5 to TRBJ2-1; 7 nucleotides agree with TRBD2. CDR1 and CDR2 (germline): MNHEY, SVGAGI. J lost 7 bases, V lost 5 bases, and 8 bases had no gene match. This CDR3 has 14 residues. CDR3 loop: CASSTGGSGNEQFF. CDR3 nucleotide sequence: TGTGCCAGCAGTACCGGCGGGAGCGGAAATGAGCAGTTCTTC.

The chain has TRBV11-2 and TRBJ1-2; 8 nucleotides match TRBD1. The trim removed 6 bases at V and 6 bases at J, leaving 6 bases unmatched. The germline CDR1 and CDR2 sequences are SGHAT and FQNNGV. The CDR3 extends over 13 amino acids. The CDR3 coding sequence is TGTGCCAGCAGTTTGACAGGGGCTAATGGCTACACCTTC. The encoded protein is CASSLTGANGYTF.

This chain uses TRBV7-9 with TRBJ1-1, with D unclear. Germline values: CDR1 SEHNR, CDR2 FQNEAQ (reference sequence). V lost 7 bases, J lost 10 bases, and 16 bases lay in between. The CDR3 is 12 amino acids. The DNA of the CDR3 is TGTGCCAGCACCACCCACCCCGGTACAGCTTTCTTT. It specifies CASTTHPGTAFF.

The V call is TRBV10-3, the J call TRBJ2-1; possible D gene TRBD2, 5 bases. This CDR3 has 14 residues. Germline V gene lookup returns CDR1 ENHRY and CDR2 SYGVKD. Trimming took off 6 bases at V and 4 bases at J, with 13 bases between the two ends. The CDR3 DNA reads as TGTGCCATCAGGTCATCTCGGGAATACAATGAGCAGTTCTTC. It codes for CAIRSSREYNEQFF.

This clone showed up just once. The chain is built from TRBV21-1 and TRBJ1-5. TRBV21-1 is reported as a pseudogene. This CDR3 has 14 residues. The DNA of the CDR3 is TGTGCCAGCAGGGAGGGGTGGCGCAATCAGCCCCAGCATTTT. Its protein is CASREGWRNQPQHF.